What follows is one T cell receptor beta chain and its context. This specimen comes from a study of blood T cell repertoires in COVID-19. Turning to the study itself: Both acute and convalescent COVID-19 samples were obtained from the United States, Italy and Spain. T cells, B-cell-depleted T cells, or PBMCs provided the cDNA or gDNA that served as material.

Authors' processing steps: From reference gene primer amplification, estimates of nucleated cell counts were derived. Clones were sequenced by immunoSEQ multiplex PCR, and TCRdb holds only the in-frame ones, with some missing. Clone size and the V and J calls come from that table; the DNA yielded D and trimming. Here the sample spans under 250,000 clones, nearly 90% being singletons. Germline V lookup: CDR1 PRHDT, CDR2 FYEKMQ (reference sequence). After removal of 3 bases from V and 3 bases from J, the junction contained 10 bases not matched to a gene. The length of the CDR3 is 17 residues. Sequenced: peripheral blood. The V and J genes are TRBV13 and TRBJ1-4, with 7 positions matching TRBD1. This clonotype was sampled from a man between 18 and 35 years old with active or convalescent COVID-19. CDR3 residues: CASSFRGGGVANEKLFF. The CDR3, as DNA: TGTGCCAGCAGCTTCAGAGGGGGCGGAGTGGCTAATGAAAAACTGTTTTTT.